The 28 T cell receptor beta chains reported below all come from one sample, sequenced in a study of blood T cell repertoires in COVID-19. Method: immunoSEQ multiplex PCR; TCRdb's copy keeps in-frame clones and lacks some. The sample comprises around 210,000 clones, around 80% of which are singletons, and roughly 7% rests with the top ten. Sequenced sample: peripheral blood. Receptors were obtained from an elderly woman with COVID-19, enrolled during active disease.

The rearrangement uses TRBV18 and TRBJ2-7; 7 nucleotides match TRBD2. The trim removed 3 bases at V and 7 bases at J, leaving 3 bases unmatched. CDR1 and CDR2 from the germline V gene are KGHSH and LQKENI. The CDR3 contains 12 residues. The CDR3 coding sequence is TGTGCCAGCTCACCTAACGGGGGGGAGCAGTACTTC. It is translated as CASSPNGGEQYF.

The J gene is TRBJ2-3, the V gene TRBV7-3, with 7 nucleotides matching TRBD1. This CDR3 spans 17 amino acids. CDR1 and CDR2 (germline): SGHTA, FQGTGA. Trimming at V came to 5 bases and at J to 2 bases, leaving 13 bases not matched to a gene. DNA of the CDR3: TGTGCCAGCAGCACACGACAGGGCCGGGGATACACAGATACGCAGTATTTT. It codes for CASSTRQGRGYTDTQYF.

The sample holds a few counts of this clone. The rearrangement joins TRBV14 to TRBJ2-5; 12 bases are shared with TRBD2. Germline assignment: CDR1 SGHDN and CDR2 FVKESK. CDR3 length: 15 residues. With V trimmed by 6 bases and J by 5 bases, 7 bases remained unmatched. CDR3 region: CASSPSGRAGETQYF. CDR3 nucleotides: TGTGCCAGCAGTCCTAGCGGGAGGGCCGGGGAGACCCAGTACTTC.

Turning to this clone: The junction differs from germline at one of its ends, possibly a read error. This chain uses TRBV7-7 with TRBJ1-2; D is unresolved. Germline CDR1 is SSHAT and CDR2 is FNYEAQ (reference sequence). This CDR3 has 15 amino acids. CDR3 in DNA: TGTGCTAGCAGCCCGCCGCGGAATCAGAGGTCTGGCTACACCTTC. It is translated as CASSPPRNQRSGYTF.

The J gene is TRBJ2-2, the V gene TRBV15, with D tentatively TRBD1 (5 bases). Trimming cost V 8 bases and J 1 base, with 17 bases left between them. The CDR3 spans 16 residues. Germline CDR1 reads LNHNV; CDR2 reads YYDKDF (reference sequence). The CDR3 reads CATLRAADMNTGELFF. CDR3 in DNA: TGTGCCACCCTTCGGGCTGCGGACATGAACACCGGGGAGCTGTTTTTT.

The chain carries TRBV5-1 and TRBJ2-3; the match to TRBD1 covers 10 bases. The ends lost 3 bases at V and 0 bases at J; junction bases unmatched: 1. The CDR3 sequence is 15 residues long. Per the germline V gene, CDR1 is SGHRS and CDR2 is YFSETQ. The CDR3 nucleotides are TGCGCCAGCAGCTGGGGACAGGGGAGCACAGATACGCAGTATTTT. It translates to CASSWGQGSTDTQYF. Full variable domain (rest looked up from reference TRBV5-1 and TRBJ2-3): KAGVTQTPRYLIKTRGQQVTLSCSPISGHRSVSWYQQTPGQGLQFLFEYFSETQRNKGNFPGRFSGRQFSNSRSEMNVSTLELGDSALYLCASSWGQGSTDTQYFGPGTRLTVL.

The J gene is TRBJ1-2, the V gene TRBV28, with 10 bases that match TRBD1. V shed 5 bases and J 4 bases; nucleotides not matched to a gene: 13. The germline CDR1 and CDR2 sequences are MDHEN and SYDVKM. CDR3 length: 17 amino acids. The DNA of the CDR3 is TGTGCCAGCAGTCTCAGACAGGGGGCGCGTCGATTCTATGGCTACACCTTC. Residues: CASSLRQGARRFYGYTF.

The CDR3 bases are TGCAGCGCCTGGACAGTCGGCGAGCAGTACTTC. Its protein is CSAWTVGEQYF. The chain carries TRBV29-1 and TRBJ2-7; a possible D gene is TRBD1 (6 bases). The ends were cut back, 7 bases at V and 6 bases at J, with 13 bases in the middle. The CDR3 consists of 11 residues. CDR1 SQVTM and CDR2 ANQGSEA come from the germline V gene.

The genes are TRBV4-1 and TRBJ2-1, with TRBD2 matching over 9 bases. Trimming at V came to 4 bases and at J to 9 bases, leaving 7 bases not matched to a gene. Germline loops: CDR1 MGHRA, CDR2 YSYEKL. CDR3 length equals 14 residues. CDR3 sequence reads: CASSLAGVGVEQFF. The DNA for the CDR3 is TGCGCCAGCAGCCTAGCGGGAGTCGGTGTTGAGCAGTTCTTC.

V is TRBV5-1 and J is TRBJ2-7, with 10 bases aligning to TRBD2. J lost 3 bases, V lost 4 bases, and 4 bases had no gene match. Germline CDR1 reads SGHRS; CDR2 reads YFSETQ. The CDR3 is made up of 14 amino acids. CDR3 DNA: TGCGCCAGCAGCCAGCGGGAGGGCCTCTACGAGCAGTACTTC. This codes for CASSQREGLYEQYF.

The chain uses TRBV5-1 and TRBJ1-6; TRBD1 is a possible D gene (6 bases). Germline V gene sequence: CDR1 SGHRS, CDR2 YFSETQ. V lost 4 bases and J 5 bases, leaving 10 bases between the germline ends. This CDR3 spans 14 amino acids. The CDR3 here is CASSPQGNNSPLHF. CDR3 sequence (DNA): TGCGCCAGCAGCCCACAGGGAAATAATTCACCCCTCCACTTT. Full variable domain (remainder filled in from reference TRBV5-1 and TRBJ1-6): KAGVTQTPRYLIKTRGQQVTLSCSPISGHRSVSWYQQTPGQGLQFLFEYFSETQRNKGNFPGRFSGRQFSNSRSEMNVSTLELGDSALYLCASSPQGNNSPLHFGNGTRLTVT.

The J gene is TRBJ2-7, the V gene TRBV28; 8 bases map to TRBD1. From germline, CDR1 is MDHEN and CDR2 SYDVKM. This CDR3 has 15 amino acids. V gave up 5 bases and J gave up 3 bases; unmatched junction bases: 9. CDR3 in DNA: TGTGCCAGCAGTCCCACCGGGACAGGATACTACGAGCAGTACTTC. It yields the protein CASSPTGTGYYEQYF.

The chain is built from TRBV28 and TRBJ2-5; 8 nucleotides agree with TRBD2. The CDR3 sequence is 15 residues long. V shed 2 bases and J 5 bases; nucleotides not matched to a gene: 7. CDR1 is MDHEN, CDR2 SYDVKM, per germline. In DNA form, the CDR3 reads TGTGCCAGCAGTTTACCGGGAGGGACGGGTGAGACCCAGTACTTC. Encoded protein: CASSLPGGTGETQYF.

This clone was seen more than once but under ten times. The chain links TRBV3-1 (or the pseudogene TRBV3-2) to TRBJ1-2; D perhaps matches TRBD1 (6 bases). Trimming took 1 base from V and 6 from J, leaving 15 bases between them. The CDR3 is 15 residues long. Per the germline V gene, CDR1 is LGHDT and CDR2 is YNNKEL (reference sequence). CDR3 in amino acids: CASSQAGLGGDGYTF. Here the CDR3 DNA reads TGTGCCAGCAGCCAAGCGGGGTTAGGGGGGGATGGCTACACCTTC.

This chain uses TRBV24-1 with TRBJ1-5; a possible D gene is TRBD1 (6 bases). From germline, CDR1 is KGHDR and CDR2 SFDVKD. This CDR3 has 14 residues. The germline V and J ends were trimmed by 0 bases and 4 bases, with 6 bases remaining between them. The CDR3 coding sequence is TGTGCCACCAGTGATTTGAGGGGGAATCAGCCCCAGCATTTT. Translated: CATSDLRGNQPQHF.

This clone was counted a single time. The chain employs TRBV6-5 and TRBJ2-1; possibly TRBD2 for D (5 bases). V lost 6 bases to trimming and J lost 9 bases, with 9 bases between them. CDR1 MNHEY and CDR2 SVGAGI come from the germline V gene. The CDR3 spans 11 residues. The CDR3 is CASSLRGEQFF. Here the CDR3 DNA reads TGTGCCAGCAGCCTCCGGGGTGAGCAGTTCTTC.

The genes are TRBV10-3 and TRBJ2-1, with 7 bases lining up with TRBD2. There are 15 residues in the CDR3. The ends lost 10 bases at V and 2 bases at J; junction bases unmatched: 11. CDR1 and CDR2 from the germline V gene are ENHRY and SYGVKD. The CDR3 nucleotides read TGTGCCACCCTGACTTTGGCGGGAGCCTACAATGAGCAGTTCTTC. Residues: CATLTLAGAYNEQFF.

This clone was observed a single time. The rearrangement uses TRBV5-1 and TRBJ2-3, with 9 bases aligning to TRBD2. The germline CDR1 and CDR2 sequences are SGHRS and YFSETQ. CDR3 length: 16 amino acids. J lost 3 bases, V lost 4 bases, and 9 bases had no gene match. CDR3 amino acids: CASSPLEAGGTDTQYF. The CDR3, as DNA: TGCGCCAGCAGCCCTTTGGAAGCGGGAGGAACAGATACGCAGTATTTT.

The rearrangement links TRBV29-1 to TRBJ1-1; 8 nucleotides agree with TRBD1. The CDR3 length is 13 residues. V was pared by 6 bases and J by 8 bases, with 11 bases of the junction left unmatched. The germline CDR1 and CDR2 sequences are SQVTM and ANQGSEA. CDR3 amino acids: CSVQGASIAEAFF. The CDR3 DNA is TGCAGCGTGCAGGGGGCGTCCATCGCCGAAGCTTTCTTT.

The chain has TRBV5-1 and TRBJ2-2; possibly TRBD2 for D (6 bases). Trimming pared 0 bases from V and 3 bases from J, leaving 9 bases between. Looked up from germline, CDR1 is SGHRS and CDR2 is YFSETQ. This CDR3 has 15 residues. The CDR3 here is CASSLDGGYTGELFF. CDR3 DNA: TGCGCCAGCAGCTTGGACGGGGGTTACACCGGGGAGCTGTTTTTT.

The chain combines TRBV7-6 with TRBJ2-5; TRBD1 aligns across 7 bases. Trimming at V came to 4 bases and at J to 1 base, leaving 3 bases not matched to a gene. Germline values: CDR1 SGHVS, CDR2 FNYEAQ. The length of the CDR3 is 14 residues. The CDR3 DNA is TGTGCCAGCAGCTACGGGACAGTCCAAGAGACCCAGTACTTC. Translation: CASSYGTVQETQYF.

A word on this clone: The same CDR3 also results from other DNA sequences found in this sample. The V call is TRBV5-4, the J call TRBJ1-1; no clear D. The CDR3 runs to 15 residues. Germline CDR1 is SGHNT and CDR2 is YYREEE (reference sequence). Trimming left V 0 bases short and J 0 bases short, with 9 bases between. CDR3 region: CASSLARGLNTEAFF. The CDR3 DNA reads TGTGCCAGCAGCTTGGCCAGAGGATTGAACACTGAAGCTTTCTTT. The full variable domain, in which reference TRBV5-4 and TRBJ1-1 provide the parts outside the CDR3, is ETGVTQSPTHLIKTRGQQVTLRCSSQSGHNTVSWYQQALGQGPQFIFQYYREEENGRGNFPPRFSGLQFPNYSSELNVNALELDDSALYLCASSLARGLNTEAFFGQGTRLTVV.

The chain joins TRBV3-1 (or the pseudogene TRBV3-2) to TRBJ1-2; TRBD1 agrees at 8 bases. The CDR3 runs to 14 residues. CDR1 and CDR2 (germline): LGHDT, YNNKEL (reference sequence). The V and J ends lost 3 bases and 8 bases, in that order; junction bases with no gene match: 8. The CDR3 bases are TGTGCCAGCAGCCACCCGACAGGGGAGGACGGCTACACCTTC. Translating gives CASSHPTGEDGYTF.

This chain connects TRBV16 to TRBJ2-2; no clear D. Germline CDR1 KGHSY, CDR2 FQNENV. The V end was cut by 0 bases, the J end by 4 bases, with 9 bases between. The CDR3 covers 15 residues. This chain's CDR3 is CASSQSAQSTGELFF. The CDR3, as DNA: TGTGCCAGCAGCCAATCGGCACAGAGCACCGGGGAGCTGTTTTTT. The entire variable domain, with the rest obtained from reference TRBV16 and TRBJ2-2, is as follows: GEEVAQTPKHLVRGEGQKAKLYCAPIKGHSYVFWYQQVLKNEFKFLISFQNENVFDETGMPKERFSAKCLPNSPCSLEIQATKLEDSAVYFCASSQSAQSTGELFFGEGSRLTVL.

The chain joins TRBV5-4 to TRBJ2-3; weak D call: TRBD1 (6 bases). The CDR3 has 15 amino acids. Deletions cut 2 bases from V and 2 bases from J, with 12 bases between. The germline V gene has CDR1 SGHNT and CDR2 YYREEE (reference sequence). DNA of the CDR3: TGTGCCAGCAGCTTCGACGGACAGAACACAGATACGCAGTATTTT. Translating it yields CASSFDGQNTDTQYF.

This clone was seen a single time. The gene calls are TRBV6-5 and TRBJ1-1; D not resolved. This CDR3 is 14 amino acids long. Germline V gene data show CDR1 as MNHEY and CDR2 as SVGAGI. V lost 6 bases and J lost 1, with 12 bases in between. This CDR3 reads CASSRLEANTEAFF. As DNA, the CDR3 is TGTGCCAGCAGCCGTTTAGAAGCGAACACTGAAGCTTTCTTT.

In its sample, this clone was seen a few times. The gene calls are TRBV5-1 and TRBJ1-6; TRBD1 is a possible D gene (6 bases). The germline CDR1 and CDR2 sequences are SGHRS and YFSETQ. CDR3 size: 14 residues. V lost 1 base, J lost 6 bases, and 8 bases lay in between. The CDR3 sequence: CASSLQGSNSPLHF. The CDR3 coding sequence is TGCGCCAGCAGCTTGCAGGGGTCTAATTCACCCCTCCACTTT.

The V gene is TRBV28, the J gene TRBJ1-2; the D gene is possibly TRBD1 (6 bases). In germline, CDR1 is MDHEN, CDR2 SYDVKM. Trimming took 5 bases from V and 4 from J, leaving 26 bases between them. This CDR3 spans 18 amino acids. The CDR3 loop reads CASSPHVGGRLPGYGYTF. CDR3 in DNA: TGTGCCAGCAGTCCCCACGTTGGGGGCAGGCTACCAGGCTATGGCTACACCTTC.